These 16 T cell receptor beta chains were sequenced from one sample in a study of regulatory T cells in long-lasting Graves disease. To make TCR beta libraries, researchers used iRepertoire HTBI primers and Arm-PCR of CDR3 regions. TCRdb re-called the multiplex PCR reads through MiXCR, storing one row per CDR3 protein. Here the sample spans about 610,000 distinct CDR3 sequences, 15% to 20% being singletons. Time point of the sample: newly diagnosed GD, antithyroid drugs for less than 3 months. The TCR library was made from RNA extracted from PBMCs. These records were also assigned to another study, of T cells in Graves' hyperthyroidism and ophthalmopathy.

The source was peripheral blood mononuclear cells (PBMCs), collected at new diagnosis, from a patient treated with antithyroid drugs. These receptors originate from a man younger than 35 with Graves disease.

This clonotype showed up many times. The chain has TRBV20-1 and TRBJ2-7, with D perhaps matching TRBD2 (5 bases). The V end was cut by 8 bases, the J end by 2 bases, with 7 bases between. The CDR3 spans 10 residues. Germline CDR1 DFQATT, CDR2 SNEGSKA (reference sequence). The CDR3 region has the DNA TGCAGTATCGGGGCCTACGAGCAGTACTTC. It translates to CSIGAYEQYF.

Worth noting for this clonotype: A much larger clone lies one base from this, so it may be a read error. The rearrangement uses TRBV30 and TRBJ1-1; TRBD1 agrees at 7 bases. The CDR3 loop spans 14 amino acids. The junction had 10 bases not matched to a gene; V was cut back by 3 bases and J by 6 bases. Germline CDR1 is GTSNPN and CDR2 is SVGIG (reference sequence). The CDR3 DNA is TGTGCCTGGAGCCCACAGGGGAATGGTTCTGAAGCTTTCTTT. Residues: CAWSPQGNGSEAFF.

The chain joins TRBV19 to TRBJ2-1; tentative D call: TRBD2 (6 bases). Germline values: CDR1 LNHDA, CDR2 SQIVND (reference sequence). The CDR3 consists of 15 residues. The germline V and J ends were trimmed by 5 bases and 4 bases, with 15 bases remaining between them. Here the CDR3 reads CASSLGGNRYNEQFF. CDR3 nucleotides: TGTGCCAGTAGTTTGGGCGGGAACCGATACAATGAGCAGTTCTTC.

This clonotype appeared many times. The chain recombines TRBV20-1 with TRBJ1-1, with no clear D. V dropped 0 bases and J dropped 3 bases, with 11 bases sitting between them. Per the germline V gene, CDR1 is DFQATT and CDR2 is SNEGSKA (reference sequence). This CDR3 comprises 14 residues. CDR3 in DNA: TGCAGTGCTAGAGATCAATATGTGGACACTGAAGCTTTCTTT. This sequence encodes CSARDQYVDTEAFF.

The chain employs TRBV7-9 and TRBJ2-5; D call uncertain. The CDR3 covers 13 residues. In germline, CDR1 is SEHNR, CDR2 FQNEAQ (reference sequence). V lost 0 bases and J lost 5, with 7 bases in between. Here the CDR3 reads CASSLALVETQYF. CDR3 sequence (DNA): TGTGCCAGCAGCTTAGCGCTCGTCGAGACCCAGTACTTC.

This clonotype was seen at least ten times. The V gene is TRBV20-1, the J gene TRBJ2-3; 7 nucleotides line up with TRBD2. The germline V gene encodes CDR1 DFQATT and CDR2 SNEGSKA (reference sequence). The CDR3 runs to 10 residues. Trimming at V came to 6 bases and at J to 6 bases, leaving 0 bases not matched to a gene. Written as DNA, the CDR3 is TGCAGTGCGCGGGGGGATACGCAGTATTTT. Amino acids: CSARGDTQYF.

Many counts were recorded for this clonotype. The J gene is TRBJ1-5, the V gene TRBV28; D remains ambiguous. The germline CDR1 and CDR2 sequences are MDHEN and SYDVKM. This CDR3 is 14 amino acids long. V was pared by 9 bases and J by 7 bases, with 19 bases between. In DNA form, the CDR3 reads TGTGCCAGTACCCCAGGACCGATAGGGCAGCCCCAGCATTTT. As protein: CASTPGPIGQPQHF. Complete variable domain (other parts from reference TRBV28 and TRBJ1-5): DVKVTQSSRYLVKRTGEKVFLECVQDMDHENMFWYRQDPGLGLRLIYFSYDVKMKEKGDIPEGYSVSREKKERFSLILESASTNQTSMYLCASTPGPIGQPQHFGDGTRLSIL.

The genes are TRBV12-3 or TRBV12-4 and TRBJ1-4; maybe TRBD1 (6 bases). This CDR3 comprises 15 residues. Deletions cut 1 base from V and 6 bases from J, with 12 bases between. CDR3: CASSLGGGLDEKLFF. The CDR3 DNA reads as TGTGCCAGCAGTTTAGGCGGGGGGCTGGATGAAAAACTGTTTTTT.

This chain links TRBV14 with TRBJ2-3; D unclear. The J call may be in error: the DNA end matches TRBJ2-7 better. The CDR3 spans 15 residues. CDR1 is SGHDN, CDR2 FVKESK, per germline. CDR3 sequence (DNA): TGTGCCAGCAGCCACCCGGACGGACGCTCCTACGAGCAGTACTTC. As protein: CASSHPDGRSYEQYF.

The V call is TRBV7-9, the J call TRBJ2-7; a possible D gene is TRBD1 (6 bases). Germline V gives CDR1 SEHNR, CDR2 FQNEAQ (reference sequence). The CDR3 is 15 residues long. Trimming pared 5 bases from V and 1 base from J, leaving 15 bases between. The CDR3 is CASSQTSGQSYEQYF. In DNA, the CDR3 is TGTGCCAGCAGCCAGACGTCCGGACAGTCCTACGAGCAGTACTTC.

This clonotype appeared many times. The CDR3 DNA is TGCAGTGCTAGAGATATGGAGACCCAGTACTTC. The encoded protein is CSARDMETQYF. The chain links TRBV20-1 to TRBJ2-5; D uncertain. V lost 0 bases, J lost 5 bases, and 4 bases lay in between. Germline CDR1 and CDR2: DFQATT and SNEGSKA (reference sequence). The CDR3 sequence is 11 residues long.

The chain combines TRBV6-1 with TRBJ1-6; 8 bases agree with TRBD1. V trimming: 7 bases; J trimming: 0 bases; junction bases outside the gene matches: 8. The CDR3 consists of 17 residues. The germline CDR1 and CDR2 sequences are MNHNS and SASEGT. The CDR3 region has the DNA TGTGCCAGCAATGAGAGGACAGGGAGCTCCTATAATTCACCCCTCCACTTT. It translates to CASNERTGSSYNSPLHF.

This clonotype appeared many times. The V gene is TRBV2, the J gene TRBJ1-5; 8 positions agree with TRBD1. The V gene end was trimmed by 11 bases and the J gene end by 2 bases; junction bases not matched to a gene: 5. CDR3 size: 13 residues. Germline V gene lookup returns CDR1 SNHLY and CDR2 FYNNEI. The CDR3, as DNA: TGTGCCTCCTCAGGGGGCGGCAATCAGCCCCAGCATTTT. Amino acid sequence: CASSGGGNQPQHF.

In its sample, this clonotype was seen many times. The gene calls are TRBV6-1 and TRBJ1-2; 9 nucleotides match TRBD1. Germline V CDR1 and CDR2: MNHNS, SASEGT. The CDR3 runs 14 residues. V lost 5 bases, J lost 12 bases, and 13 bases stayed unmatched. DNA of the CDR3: TGTGCCAGCAGTCGGACCGGGACAGGGACTACGAACACCTTC. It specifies CASSRTGTGTTNTF.

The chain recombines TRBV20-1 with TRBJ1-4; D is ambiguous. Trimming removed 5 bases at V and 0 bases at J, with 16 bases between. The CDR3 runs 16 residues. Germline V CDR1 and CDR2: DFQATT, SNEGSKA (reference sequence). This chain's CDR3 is CSASDPGGATNEKLFF. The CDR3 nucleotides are TGCAGTGCTTCCGATCCAGGCGGTGCAACTAATGAAAAACTGTTTTTT.

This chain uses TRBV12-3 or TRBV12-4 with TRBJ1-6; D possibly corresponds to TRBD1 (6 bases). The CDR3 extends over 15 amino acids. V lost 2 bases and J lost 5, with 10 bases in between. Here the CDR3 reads CASSLRGADNSPLHF. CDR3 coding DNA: TGTGCCAGCAGTTTACGGGGGGCCGATAATTCACCCCTCCACTTT.